What follows are 22 T cell receptor beta chains derived from one specimen sequenced in a study of response to subunit inactivated influenza vaccine. TCRdb re-called the RT-PCR reads with MiXCR, one entry per CDR3 protein. The sample has roughly 780,000 distinct CDR3 sequences; about 18% are singletons. The material sequenced was PBMCs from blood, taken roughly 5 days after vaccination. Receptor source: a man in his fifties or sixties who received an inactivated influenza vaccine.

Notes on this clonotype: Compared with germline, one end of the junction differs, possibly owing to a read error. The rearrangement joins TRBV7-7 to TRBJ2-2; 8 bases match TRBD1. CDR1 is SSHAT and CDR2 is FNYEAQ in the germline V gene (reference sequence). The CDR3 spans 15 residues. The CDR3 nucleotides are TGTGCTAGCAGCTCAAGGACAGGGCACACCGGGGAGCTGTTTTTT. It codes for CASSSRTGHTGELFF.

There are a few counts of this clonotype. V is TRBV6-2 or TRBV6-3 and J is TRBJ2-5; 9 bases match TRBD2. This CDR3 has 15 amino acids. Germline-derived CDR1 and CDR2 are MNHEY and SVGEGT. J was trimmed by 3 bases and V by 2 bases; bases with no gene match: 4. CDR3 loop: CASSYAGLAEETQYF. CDR3 nucleotide sequence: TGTGCCAGCAGTTACGCGGGACTAGCAGAAGAGACCCAGTACTTC.

This clonotype was seen at least ten times. The V gene is TRBV30, the J gene TRBJ1-2; a weak D match, TRBD1 (5 bases). V lost 5 bases and J 4 bases, leaving 17 bases between the germline ends. Germline assignment: CDR1 GTSNPN and CDR2 SVGIG (reference sequence). CDR3 length: 14 residues. CDR3 loop: CAWARDRYSYGYTF. CDR3 nucleotides: TGTGCCTGGGCACGAGACAGATACTCCTATGGCTACACCTTC.

This clonotype was detected only a few times. The chain links TRBV7-2 to TRBJ1-5; 8 bases are shared with TRBD1. Germline V gene sequence: CDR1 SGHTA, CDR2 FQGNSA. This CDR3 has 15 amino acids. V was pared by 5 bases and J by 4 bases, with 7 bases of the junction left unmatched. DNA of the CDR3: TGTGCCAGCAGCAGAGGCCGGGACAGGAATCAGCCCCAGCATTTT. Protein sequence: CASSRGRDRNQPQHF. Based on the CDR3 plus reference TRBV7-2 and TRBJ1-5, the full variable domain is GAGVSQSPSNKVTEKGKDVELRCDPISGHTALYWYRQSLGQGLEFLIYFQGNSAPDKSGLPSDRFSAERTGGSVSTLTIQRTQQEDSAVYLCASSRGRDRNQPQHFGDGTRLSIL.

This clonotype was picked up a small number of times. This chain joins TRBV6-6 and TRBJ2-3, with D unresolved. Germline V CDR1 and CDR2: MNHNY, SVGAGI (reference sequence). This CDR3 is built from 12 residues. V dropped 1 base and J dropped 4 bases, with 3 bases sitting between them. The CDR3 loop is CASSYLADTQYF. The DNA for the CDR3 is TGTGCCAGCAGTTACTTAGCAGATACGCAGTATTTT.

This clonotype has more than one count but fewer than ten. The chain combines TRBV28 with TRBJ2-1; 8 positions agree with TRBD1. The CDR3 is 14 residues long. Looked up from germline, CDR1 is MDHEN and CDR2 is SYDVKM. The trim removed 6 bases at V and 6 bases at J, leaving 7 bases unmatched. The CDR3 is CASRGTGGSNEQFF. The CDR3 DNA follows: TGTGCCAGCAGGGGGACAGGAGGATCCAATGAGCAGTTCTTC.

This chain connects TRBV2 to TRBJ2-1; 12 bases align to TRBD2. V trimming: 4 bases; J trimming: 8 bases; junction bases outside the gene matches: 6. Germline V gives CDR1 SNHLY, CDR2 FYNNEI. This CDR3 contains 15 residues. As DNA, the CDR3 is TGTGCCAGCAGTGTACTAGCGGGGGGCGGCGATGAGCAGTTCTTC. Protein sequence: CASSVLAGGGDEQFF.

V gene TRBV20-1 combines with J gene TRBJ1-1, with D unresolved. Germline loops: CDR1 DFQATT, CDR2 SNEGSKA (reference sequence). V lost 5 bases and J lost 1, with 8 bases in between. The CDR3 has 12 residues. CDR3 nucleotides: TGCAGTGCTCATATCAGGAACACTGAAGCTTTCTTT. Translation gives CSAHIRNTEAFF.

This clonotype showed up many times. The chain combines TRBV6-5 with TRBJ2-1; possible D gene TRBD1, 6 bases. The V gene lost 5 bases and the J gene lost 8 bases, with 10 bases spanning the gap. The CDR3 sequence is 12 residues long. The germline gives CDR1 MNHEY, CDR2 SVGAGI. The CDR3 is CASSQGGDEQFF. DNA for the CDR3: TGTGCCAGCAGTCAAGGGGGAGATGAGCAGTTCTTC.

This clonotype has just a few counts. V is TRBV15 and J is TRBJ2-7; no reliable D call. The CDR3 covers 13 residues. Germline CDR1 is LNHNV and CDR2 is YYDKDF (reference sequence). With 5 bases removed from V and 1 base from J, the gap between germline ends came to 9 bases. In nucleotides, the CDR3 is TGTGCCACCAGCCTCGGACGGTCCTACGAGCAGTACTTC. Translation: CATSLGRSYEQYF.

V usage is TRBV7-9 and J usage is TRBJ2-2; D gene uncertain. The germline CDR1 and CDR2 sequences are SEHNR and FQNEAQ (reference sequence). The CDR3 has 17 amino acids. Trimming cost V 2 bases and J 3 bases, with 16 bases left between them. The CDR3 bases are TGTGCCAGCAGCTTAAGGGCGGCTTGGGAAGACACCGGGGAGCTGTTTTTT. It specifies CASSLRAAWEDTGELFF.

This clonotype was seen more than once but under ten times. The genes are TRBV28 and TRBJ1-2; 7 bases are shared with TRBD1. The CDR3 contains 13 residues. Germline V gene sequence: CDR1 MDHEN, CDR2 SYDVKM. Trimming cost V 5 bases and J 5 bases; bases outside gene matches: 5. The DNA of the CDR3 is TGTGCCAGCAGTCGACAGGGTTGGTATGGCTACACCTTC. This encodes CASSRQGWYGYTF.

J is TRBJ1-2 and V is TRBV18; possibly TRBD1 for D (6 bases). The CDR3 totals 16 residues. Germline loops: CDR1 KGHSH, CDR2 LQKENI. The V end was cut by 5 bases, the J end by 2 bases, with 18 bases between. The CDR3 region is CASSSPEGGLNYGYTF. CDR3 DNA: TGTGCCAGCTCATCCCCTGAGGGGGGATTGAACTATGGCTACACCTTC.

V usage is TRBV5-1 and J usage is TRBJ2-3, with 10 positions matching TRBD2. The CDR3 sequence is 13 residues long. With 7 bases clipped from V and 8 bases from J, the junction kept 7 bases outside the gene matches. CDR1 and CDR2 (germline): SGHRS, YFSETQ. The CDR3 coding sequence is TGCGCCAGCTCCGGGGTAGCGGGAGGTACGCAGTATTTT. Its protein is CASSGVAGGTQYF.

The sample holds a few counts of this clonotype. The J gene is TRBJ1-1, the V gene TRBV7-2; D unresolved. Between the trimmed V and J ends, which lost 2 bases and 4 bases, there was a span of 11 bases. Germline V CDR1 and CDR2: SGHTA, FQGNSA. The CDR3 loop spans 14 amino acids. CDR3 sequence: CASSLLVSATEAFF. DNA of the CDR3: TGTGCCAGCAGCTTATTGGTTTCGGCCACTGAAGCTTTCTTT.

This sequence joins TRBV9 and TRBJ1-2; D is unresolved. This CDR3 is built from 13 residues. Germline V lookup: CDR1 SGDLS, CDR2 YYNGEE. The V end was cut by 0 bases, the J end by 6 bases, with 9 bases between. In DNA form, the CDR3 reads TGTGCCAGCAGCGTAGGGGAGGAGGATGGCTACACCTTC. This encodes CASSVGEEDGYTF.

In its sample, this clonotype was seen a few times. V gene TRBV20-1 combines with J gene TRBJ2-3; TRBD2 matches 16 bases. The CDR3 has 14 amino acids. V lost 7 bases, J lost 5 bases, and 3 bases stayed unmatched. Germline V lookup: CDR1 DFQATT, CDR2 SNEGSKA (reference sequence). This CDR3 is CSGGLAGGQDTQYF. CDR3 sequence (DNA): TGCAGTGGGGGACTAGCGGGGGGGCAAGATACGCAGTATTTT.

The chain is built from TRBV20-1 and TRBJ2-7; D remains ambiguous. CDR3 length: 11 residues. V was pared by 6 bases and J by 5 bases, with 11 bases between. The germline CDR1 and CDR2 sequences are DFQATT and SNEGSKA (reference sequence). CDR3 sequence reads: CSALGPNEQYF. In DNA, the CDR3 is TGCAGTGCCCTTGGGCCTAACGAGCAGTACTTC.

This clonotype has at least ten counts. The chain joins TRBV7-6 to TRBJ2-7, with 7 bases identical to TRBD2. Looked up from germline, CDR1 is SGHVS and CDR2 is FNYEAQ. The CDR3 runs 15 residues. Trimming cost V 5 bases and J 0 bases; bases outside gene matches: 7. CDR3 sequence reads: CASSPWDYNSYEQYF. The CDR3 region has the DNA TGTGCCAGCAGCCCATGGGACTACAACTCCTACGAGCAGTACTTC.

The chain employs TRBV4-3 and TRBJ1-1; D not certain. Germline V gene lookup returns CDR1 LGHNA and CDR2 YSLEER. The CDR3 consists of 14 residues. The V end lost 5 bases, the J end lost 5 bases, and 15 bases lay between the germline ends. CDR3 residues: CASSAPGRRTEAFF. The CDR3 DNA is TGCGCCAGCAGCGCTCCGGGGAGGCGGACTGAAGCTTTCTTT.

The chain has TRBV9 and TRBJ2-7; 8 bases match TRBD2. Trimming removed 4 bases from V and 4 bases from J; junction bases left unmatched: 13. CDR3 length equals 16 residues. The germline V gene has CDR1 SGDLS and CDR2 YYNGEE. As DNA, the CDR3 is TGTGCCAGCAGCCCGATTGGGGCGGGAGGCCCATACGAGCAGTACTTC. Encoded protein: CASSPIGAGGPYEQYF.

This rearrangement joins TRBV19 to TRBJ2-5, with 13 bases that match TRBD2. From germline, CDR1 is LNHDA and CDR2 SQIVND (reference sequence). Trimming cost V 3 bases and J 5 bases; bases outside gene matches: 6. The CDR3 sequence is 16 residues long. The CDR3 here is CASSIGLAGDGETQYF. CDR3 DNA: TGTGCCAGTAGTATTGGACTAGCGGGAGATGGGGAGACCCAGTACTTC.